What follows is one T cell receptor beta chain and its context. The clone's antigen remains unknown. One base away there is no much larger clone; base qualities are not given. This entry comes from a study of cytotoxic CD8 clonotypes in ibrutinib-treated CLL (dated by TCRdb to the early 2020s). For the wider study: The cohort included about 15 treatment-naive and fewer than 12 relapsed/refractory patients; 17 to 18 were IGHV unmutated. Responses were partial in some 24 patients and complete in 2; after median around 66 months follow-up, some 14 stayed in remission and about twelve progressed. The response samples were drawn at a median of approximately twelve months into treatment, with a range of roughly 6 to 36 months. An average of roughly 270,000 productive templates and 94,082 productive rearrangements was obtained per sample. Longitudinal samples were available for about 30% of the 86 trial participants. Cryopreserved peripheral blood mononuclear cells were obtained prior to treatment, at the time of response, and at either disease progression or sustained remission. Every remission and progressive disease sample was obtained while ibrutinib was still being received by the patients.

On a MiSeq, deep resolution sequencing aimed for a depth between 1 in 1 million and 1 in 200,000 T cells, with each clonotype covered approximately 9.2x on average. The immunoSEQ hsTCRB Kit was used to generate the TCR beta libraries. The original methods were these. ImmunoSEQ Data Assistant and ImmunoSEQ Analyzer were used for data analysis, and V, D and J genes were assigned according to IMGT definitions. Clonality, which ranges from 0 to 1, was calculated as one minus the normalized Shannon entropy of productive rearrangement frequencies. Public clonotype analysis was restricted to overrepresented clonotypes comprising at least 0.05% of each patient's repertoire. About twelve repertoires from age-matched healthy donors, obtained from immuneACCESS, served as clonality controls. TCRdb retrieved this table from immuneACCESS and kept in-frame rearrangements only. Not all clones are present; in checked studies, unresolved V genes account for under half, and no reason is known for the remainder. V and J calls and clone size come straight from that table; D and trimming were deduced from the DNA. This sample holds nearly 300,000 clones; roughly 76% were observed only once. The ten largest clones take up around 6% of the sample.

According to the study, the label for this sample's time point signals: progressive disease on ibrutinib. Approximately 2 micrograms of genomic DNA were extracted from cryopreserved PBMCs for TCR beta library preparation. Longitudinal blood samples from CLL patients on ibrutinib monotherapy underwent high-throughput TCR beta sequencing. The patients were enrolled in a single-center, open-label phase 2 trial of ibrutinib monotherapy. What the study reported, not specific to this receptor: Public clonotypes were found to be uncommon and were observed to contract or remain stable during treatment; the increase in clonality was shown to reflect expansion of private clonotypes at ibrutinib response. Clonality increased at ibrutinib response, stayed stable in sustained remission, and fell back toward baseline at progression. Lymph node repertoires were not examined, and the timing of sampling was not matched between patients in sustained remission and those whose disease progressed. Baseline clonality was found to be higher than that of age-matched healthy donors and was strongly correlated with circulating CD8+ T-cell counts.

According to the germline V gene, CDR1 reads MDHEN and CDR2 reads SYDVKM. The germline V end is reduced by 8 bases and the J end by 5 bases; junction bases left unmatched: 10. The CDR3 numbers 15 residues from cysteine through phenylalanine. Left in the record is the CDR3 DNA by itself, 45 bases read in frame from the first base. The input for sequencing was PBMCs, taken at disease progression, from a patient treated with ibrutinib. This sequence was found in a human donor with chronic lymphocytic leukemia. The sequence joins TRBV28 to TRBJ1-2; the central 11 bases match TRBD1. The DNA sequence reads TGTGCCAGCGAGGGGACAGGGGGTTCGGGGTATGGCTACACCTTC. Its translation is CASEGTGGSGYGYTF.